The 13 T cell receptor beta chains reported below all come from one sample, sequenced in a study of shared clonotypes between healthy human individuals. Profiling relied on immunoSEQ multiplex PCR, and the TCRdb table lists in-frame clones only, not all of them. The table shows about 710,000 clones, with over 60% occurring only once. Sample: memory CD4+ T cells sorted from blood. Subset here: CD45RA-negative fraction. All receptors derive from a woman in her thirties in good health.

On this clone: A much larger clone differs by one base, so this may be a read error. The gene calls are TRBV28 and TRBJ2-7; 7 bases align to TRBD1. The germline V gene has CDR1 MDHEN and CDR2 SYDVKM. V shed 3 bases and J 2 bases; nucleotides not matched to a gene: 1. CDR3 length equals 13 residues. DNA of the CDR3: TGTGCCAGCAGTTTCCAGGGGGCCTACGAGCAGTACTTC. Translating gives CASSFQGAYEQYF.

The chain uses TRBV27 and TRBJ2-5; 7 nucleotides align to TRBD2. Germline V gene lookup returns CDR1 MNHEY and CDR2 SMNVEV (reference sequence). The CDR3 totals 15 residues. After removal of 5 bases from V and 4 bases from J, the junction contained 10 bases not matched to a gene. CDR3 in DNA: TGTGCCAGCAGTCCCTGGGCTAGCGGACGAGAGACCCAGTACTTC. This sequence encodes CASSPWASGRETQYF.

This rearrangement joins TRBV29-1 to TRBJ1-4, with D maybe TRBD1 (6 bases). CDR1 and CDR2 (germline): SQVTM, ANQGSEA. There are 12 residues in the CDR3. The CDR3 region is CRSQGQIEKLFF. CDR3 DNA sequence: TGCAGGTCCCAGGGGCAAATTGAAAAACTGTTTTTT.

J is TRBJ2-3 and V is TRBV5-4; the match to TRBD2 covers 9 bases. Germline-derived CDR1 and CDR2 are SGHNT and YYREEE (reference sequence). The V gene end was trimmed by 0 bases and the J gene end by 4 bases; junction bases not matched to a gene: 6. The length of the CDR3 is 16 residues. CDR3 sequence reads: CASSLAGASGADTQYF. The CDR3 DNA sequence: TGTGCCAGCAGCTTGGCCGGGGCTAGCGGGGCAGATACGCAGTATTTT.

The chain employs TRBV6-1 and TRBJ2-7, with D maybe TRBD2 (6 bases). V lost 6 bases and J 0 bases, leaving 15 bases between the germline ends. CDR1 and CDR2 (germline): MNHNS, SASEGT. CDR3 length equals 15 residues. CDR3 amino acids: CASRTNSGSSYEQYF. CDR3 in DNA: TGTGCCAGCAGAACTAATAGCGGAAGCTCCTACGAGCAGTACTTC.

CDR3 loop: CASSPTGIGQPQHF. Here the CDR3 DNA reads TGTGCCAGCAGCCCGACAGGGATTGGTCAGCCCCAGCATTTT. This chain connects TRBV7-2 to TRBJ1-5; 7 bases fit TRBD1. CDR3 length: 14 residues. Germline CDR1 SGHTA, CDR2 FQGNSA. V gave up 5 bases and J gave up 6 bases; unmatched junction bases: 7. Full variable domain (outside the CDR3, taken from reference TRBV7-2 and TRBJ1-5): GAGVSQSPSNKVTEKGKDVELRCDPISGHTALYWYRQSLGQGLEFLIYFQGNSAPDKSGLPSDRFSAERTGGSVSTLTIQRTQQEDSAVYLCASSPTGIGQPQHFGDGTRLSIL.

The chain is built from TRBV7-9 and TRBJ1-2, with D uncertain. This CDR3 region has 11 residues. The germline V and J ends were trimmed by 6 bases and 2 bases, with 4 bases remaining between them. Germline V CDR1 and CDR2: SEHNR, FQNEAQ (reference sequence). The CDR3 sequence: CASRKNYGYTF. The CDR3 region has the DNA TGTGCCAGCAGGAAAAACTATGGCTACACCTTC.

This clone was recorded once. Other DNA variants within this sample encode the same CDR3. The chain links TRBV5-1 to TRBJ1-4; D is unresolved. V lost 0 bases to trimming and J lost 0 bases, with 6 bases between them. The CDR3 consists of 15 residues. Per germline, CDR1 SGHRS and CDR2 YFSETQ. CDR3 in DNA: TGCGCCAGCAGCTTGGGTGGGGCAACTAATGAAAAACTGTTTTTT. It translates to CASSLGGATNEKLFF. The complete variable domain, with remaining parts taken from reference TRBV5-1 and TRBJ1-4, reads KAGVTQTPRYLIKTRGQQVTLSCSPISGHRSVSWYQQTPGQGLQFLFEYFSETQRNKGNFPGRFSGRQFSNSRSEMNVSTLELGDSALYLCASSLGGATNEKLFFGSGTQLSVL.

This clone was counted ten times or more. V and J are TRBV7-3 and TRBJ2-5, with a tentative D call TRBD1 (7 bases). The V gene lost 5 bases and the J gene lost 5 bases, with 15 bases spanning the gap. Germline values: CDR1 SGHTA, CDR2 FQGTGA. The CDR3 runs 14 residues. In DNA, the CDR3 is TGTGCCAGCAGCCTCGGAGGGGGCGGGGAGACCCAGTACTTC. Its protein product is CASSLGGGGETQYF.

The chain employs TRBV7-9 and TRBJ1-3; 11 nucleotides match TRBD1. Germline V gene lookup returns CDR1 SEHNR and CDR2 FQNEAQ (reference sequence). The length of the CDR3 is 16 residues. Trimming at V came to 5 bases and at J to 2 bases, leaving 5 bases not matched to a gene. Here the CDR3 reads CASSPGQGGTGNTIYF. Here the CDR3 DNA reads TGTGCCAGCAGCCCGGGACAGGGGGGCACTGGAAACACCATATATTTT.

The chain combines TRBV9 with TRBJ2-5, with 7 positions matching TRBD1. With the DNA end fitting TRBJ2-7 better, the J assignment may be wrong. CDR1 and CDR2 from the germline V gene are SGDLS and YYNGEE. This CDR3 has 14 residues. Here the CDR3 reads CASSAPGRGTEQYF. DNA for the CDR3: TGTGCCAGCAGCGCCCCCGGCAGGGGGACCGAGCAGTACTTC.

This CDR3 reads CASSREGQASETQYF. The CDR3 coding sequence is TGTGCCAGCAGCCGGGAGGGTCAAGCCTCGGAGACCCAGTACTTC. The rearrangement uses TRBV11-2 and TRBJ2-5, with 8 bases that match TRBD2. CDR3 size: 15 residues. Germline V gives CDR1 SGHAT, CDR2 FQNNGV. With V trimmed by 5 bases and J by 5 bases, 10 bases remained unmatched.

The rearrangement uses TRBV11-2 and TRBJ2-7, with D possibly TRBD1 on 5 matching bases. V was trimmed by 1 base and J by 3 bases, leaving 19 bases between them. The CDR3 is 17 residues long. Looked up from germline, CDR1 is SGHAT and CDR2 is FQNNGV. DNA of the CDR3: TGTGCCAGCAGCTTAGTCCACACAGGTCCCCAGCGCTACGAGCAGTACTTC. Translation gives CASSLVHTGPQRYEQYF.